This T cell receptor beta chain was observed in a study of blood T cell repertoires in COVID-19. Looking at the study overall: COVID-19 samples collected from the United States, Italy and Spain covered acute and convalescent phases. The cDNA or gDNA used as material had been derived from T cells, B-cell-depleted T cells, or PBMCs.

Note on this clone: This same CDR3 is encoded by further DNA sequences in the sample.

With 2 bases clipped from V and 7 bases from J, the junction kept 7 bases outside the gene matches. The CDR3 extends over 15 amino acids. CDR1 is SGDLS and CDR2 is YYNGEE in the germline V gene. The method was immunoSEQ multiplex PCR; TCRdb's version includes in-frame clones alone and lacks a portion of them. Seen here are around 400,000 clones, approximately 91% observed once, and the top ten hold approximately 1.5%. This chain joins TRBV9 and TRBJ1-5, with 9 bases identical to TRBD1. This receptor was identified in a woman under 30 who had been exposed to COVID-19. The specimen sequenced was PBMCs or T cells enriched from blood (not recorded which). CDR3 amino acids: CASSVGQGAGQPQHF. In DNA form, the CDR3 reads TGTGCCAGCAGCGTGGGACAGGGAGCCGGCCAGCCCCAGCATTTT.